This T cell receptor beta chain was identified in a study of OX40 agonist ivuxolimab in advanced cancers. The repertoire was sequenced with immunoSEQ multiplex PCR; TCRdb's copy has only in-frame clones and lacks some. The sample holds about 60,000 clones, 75% to 85% seen once. Only a few counts were recorded for this clone. Other nucleotide sequences in the sample specify the same CDR3. The sample consisted of CD4+ or CD8+ T cells sorted from blood, taken in a trial of the OX40 agonist ivuxolimab. The sequence was obtained from an adult with an advanced solid tumor such as melanoma, head and neck, liver or kidney cancer.

CDR3 coding DNA: TGTGCCAGCAGCCCCACAGGGCTGAACACTGAAGCTTTCTTT. Translation: CASSPTGLNTEAFF. The chain carries TRBV7-6 and TRBJ1-1; a possible D gene is TRBD1 (6 bases). This CDR3 is built from 14 residues. Trimming pared 5 bases from V and 0 bases from J, leaving 10 bases between. Germline values: CDR1 SGHVS, CDR2 FNYEAQ.